The 17 T cell receptor beta chains presented below share a single source sample, sequenced in a study of blood T cell repertoires in COVID-19. Sequencing used immunoSEQ multiplex PCR; TCRdb keeps in-frame clones, though not all of them. The repertoire consists of under 250,000 clones, with roughly 85% occurring once and the leading ten covering 4.5% to 5%. The sequenced sample was PBMCs or T cells enriched from blood (not recorded which). The receptors originated from a woman aged 45-59 years who had been exposed to COVID-19.

This clone is a singleton in its sample. In DNA, the CDR3 is TGTGCCAGCAGTGGGGGGGATAGGGATACGCAGTATTTT. Translation: CASSGGDRDTQYF. The chain uses TRBV28 and TRBJ2-3; 7 bases match TRBD2. CDR3 size: 13 residues. With 5 bases clipped from V and 6 bases from J, the junction kept 5 bases outside the gene matches. CDR1 and CDR2 from the germline V gene are MDHEN and SYDVKM.

The V gene is TRBV28, the J gene TRBJ1-1; weak D call: TRBD1 (6 bases). V dropped 2 bases and J dropped 2 bases, with 18 bases sitting between them. Looked up from germline, CDR1 is MDHEN and CDR2 is SYDVKM. This CDR3 contains 17 residues. The CDR3 nucleotides read TGTGCCAGCAGTTTAAGTTCCTCAGGGGACCTAAACACTGAAGCTTTCTTT. Translated: CASSLSSSGDLNTEAFF.

V usage is TRBV7-8 and J usage is TRBJ2-7; 9 bases agree with TRBD1. CDR3 size: 15 residues. CDR1 SGHVS and CDR2 FQNEAQ come from the germline V gene. The ends lost 3 bases at V and 0 bases at J; junction bases unmatched: 3. CDR3 residues: CASSFGQGLSYEQYF. For the CDR3, the DNA is TGTGCCAGCAGCTTCGGACAGGGGCTCTCCTACGAGCAGTACTTC.

This chain links TRBV9 with TRBJ2-5; 7 nucleotides line up with TRBD2. Germline CDR1 reads SGDLS; CDR2 reads YYNGEE. V trimming: 0 bases; J trimming: 5 bases; junction bases outside the gene matches: 4. The CDR3 is 14 amino acids. CDR3 sequence reads: CASSVAGGAETQYF. The CDR3 region has the DNA TGTGCCAGCAGCGTAGCGGGAGGAGCGGAGACCCAGTACTTC.

The gene calls are TRBV19 and TRBJ1-5, with D tentatively TRBD1 (6 bases). Germline lookup yields CDR1 LNHDA and CDR2 SQIVND (reference sequence). The CDR3 is 14 amino acids. With 5 bases removed from V and 5 bases from J, the gap between germline ends came to 13 bases. CDR3 loop: CASSPQGRHQPQHF. CDR3 bases: TGTGCCAGTAGTCCTCAGGGGAGACATCAGCCCCAGCATTTT.

The chain couples TRBV30 to TRBJ1-2; 10 bases fit TRBD1. This CDR3 is 14 amino acids long. V gave up 1 base and J gave up 7 bases; unmatched junction bases: 6. The V gene's germline CDR1 is GTSNPN and CDR2 SVGIG (reference sequence). The CDR3 DNA is TGTGCCTGGAGTGGGACAGGGGGTGTCGTTGGCTACACCTTC. As protein: CAWSGTGGVVGYTF.

The V gene is TRBV19, the J gene TRBJ2-7; TRBD2 is a possible D gene (6 bases). CDR1 LNHDA and CDR2 SQIVND come from the germline V gene (reference sequence). The CDR3 extends over 13 amino acids. V lost 4 bases and J lost 7, with 14 bases in between. The CDR3 nucleotides are TGTGCCAGTAGTACCAACCGGGAGACGGAGCAGTACTTC. It codes for CASSTNRETEQYF.

J is TRBJ1-1 and V is TRBV5-1; D is ambiguous. Trimming cost V 0 bases and J 1 base, with 13 bases left between them. The length of the CDR3 is 16 residues. Germline V gene sequence: CDR1 SGHRS, CDR2 YFSETQ. The CDR3 DNA follows: TGCGCCAGCAGCTTGGATTGGGCCGCGGGGAACACTGAAGCTTTCTTT. This gives the protein CASSLDWAAGNTEAFF.

The chain recombines TRBV10-3 with TRBJ2-2; 7 nucleotides match TRBD2. This CDR3 comprises 14 residues. The germline CDR1 and CDR2 sequences are ENHRY and SYGVKD. Trimming at V came to 6 bases and at J to 6 bases, leaving 7 bases not matched to a gene. The CDR3 DNA sequence: TGTGCCATCAGCGGACGGGCGGGGGCCGGGGAGCTGTTTTTT. Residues: CAISGRAGAGELFF.

V is TRBV5-6 and J is TRBJ2-5, with 8 bases that match TRBD1. From germline, CDR1 is SGHDT and CDR2 YYEEEE. J lost 2 bases, V lost 2 bases, and 5 bases had no gene match. CDR3 length: 15 residues. For the CDR3, the DNA is TGTGCCAGCAGCTTCCCTAGGACAGGGCAAGAGACCCAGTACTTC. As protein: CASSFPRTGQETQYF.

The genes are TRBV18 and TRBJ1-2; D remains ambiguous. This CDR3 has 13 residues. Germline CDR1 reads KGHSH; CDR2 reads LQKENI. With 2 bases removed from V and 0 bases from J, the gap between germline ends came to 4 bases. CDR3 nucleotides: TGTGCCAGCTCACCAACTCCTAACTATGGCTACACCTTC. Protein: CASSPTPNYGYTF.

The gene calls are TRBV2 and TRBJ1-5, with 8 nucleotides matching TRBD1. Germline CDR1 SNHLY, CDR2 FYNNEI. This CDR3 spans 14 amino acids. After removal of 7 bases from V and 6 bases from J, the junction contained 8 bases not matched to a gene. In DNA form, the CDR3 reads TGTGCCAGCATGGGGGGACAGGTTGGTCAGCCCCAGCATTTT. The encoded protein is CASMGGQVGQPQHF.

This chain links TRBV7-2 with TRBJ2-3; D might be TRBD2 (6 bases). The V and J ends lost 1 base and 6 bases respectively, with 11 bases between them. Looked up from germline, CDR1 is SGHTA and CDR2 is FQGNSA. The CDR3 spans 14 residues. The CDR3 loop reads CASSLGRSGDTQYF. The CDR3 nucleotides are TGTGCCAGCAGCTTAGGGCGGAGCGGGGATACGCAGTATTTT.

The table lists this clone with many counts. The rearrangement uses TRBV25-1 and TRBJ1-2, with D perhaps matching TRBD1 (5 bases). Germline V gene sequence: CDR1 MGHDK, CDR2 SYGVNS. The V end lost 6 bases, the J end lost 4 bases, and 12 bases lay between the germline ends. The CDR3 sequence is 13 residues long. The chain's CDR3 is CASRGKGVYGYTF. CDR3 coding DNA: TGTGCCAGCAGGGGTAAAGGGGTCTATGGCTACACCTTC.

The chain links TRBV11-2 to TRBJ1-6; D is uncertain. Germline values: CDR1 SGHAT, CDR2 FQNNGV. The CDR3 consists of 14 residues. Trimming removed 1 base from V and 7 bases from J, with 8 bases in between. CDR3 coding DNA: TGTGCCAGCAGCTTAGGCCAGGTGAATTCACCCCTCCACTTT. This codes for CASSLGQVNSPLHF.

This clone has just a few counts. The chain uses TRBV6-1 and TRBJ2-7, with unresolved D. Germline V CDR1 and CDR2: MNHNS, SASEGT. CDR3 size: 12 residues. V was clipped by 1 base and J by 7 bases, with 8 bases between them. The CDR3 is CASSEGLREQYF. The CDR3 bases are TGTGCCAGCAGTGAAGGGTTGCGGGAGCAGTACTTC.

This clone was counted a few times. The genes are TRBV10-2 and TRBJ1-1; possibly TRBD1 for D (6 bases). Trimming took off 9 bases at V and 3 bases at J, with 14 bases between the two ends. CDR3 length: 13 residues. Per the germline V gene, CDR1 is WSHSY and CDR2 is SAAADI. CDR3 nucleotides: TGCGCCAGTAGTATAGGGGGGGACACTGAAGCTTTCTTT. Protein product: CASSIGGDTEAFF.